A selection of T cell receptor beta chains follows, all from one sample in a study of T-cell reconstitution after alpha-beta-depleted transplantation in children. TCRdb reprocessed the PCR reads via MiXCR and lists one record per CDR3 protein. The table includes about 610,000 distinct CDR3 sequences, more than 9% detected once. The sample consisted of PBMCs from the stem cell graft donor, taken from the stem cell graft. The receptors derive from a human donor who donated a stem cell graft to a child with acute myeloid leukemia. CDR3s include the opening cysteine and the closing phenylalanine or tryptophan. The order of the fields is CDR3 DNA, CDR3 protein, V gene, D gene, J gene, clone size, CDR3 length. A D gene is named only where the DNA matches it firmly. Size is stated for part of the rows, as once, few or many counts, or as a class when the clone is expanded.

TGTGCCAGCAGTGTGGCGGGAGGGAAAGAGACCCAGTACTTC,CASSVAGGKETQYF,TRBV25-1,TRBD2,TRBJ2-5,-,14
TGTGCCAGCAGCAAACCGGGGACCGGGGGTTCACCCCTCCACTTT,CASSKPGTGGSPLHF,TRBV6-5,-,TRBJ1-6,-,15
TGTGCCACCAGCAGTCGCAGGGATGGCTACACCTTC,CATSSRRDGYTF,TRBV15,-,TRBJ1-2,-,12
TGCGCCAGCAGCTTGGTTCCCGGACGAGGTGGGGAGCTGTTTTTT,CASSLVPGRGGELFF,TRBV5-1,-,TRBJ2-2,many,15
TGCGCCAGCCGCGTTACTAGCGGATACAATGAGCAGTTCTTC,CASRVTSGYNEQFF,TRBV5-1,TRBD2,TRBJ2-1,few,14
TGTGCCAGCAGCTTAGCAACCGGGGGCTCCTACGAGCAGTACTTC,CASSLATGGSYEQYF,TRBV7-2,-,TRBJ2-7,-,15
TGTGCCAGCAGTTTATCAGGGCCAAGCACAGATACGCAGTATTTT,CASSLSGPSTDTQYF,TRBV28,-,TRBJ2-3,many,15
TGTGCCAGCAGCTTAAAACGTCTGGATACGCAGTATTTT,CASSLKRLDTQYF,TRBV7-2,-,TRBJ2-3,-,13
TGCAGCGTTCACTTCGTCAAGCAGTTCTTC,CSVHFVKQFF,TRBV29-1,-,TRBJ2-1,many,10
TGTGCCAGCAGTCCGAAAATCCGGGACAGGGCGCACAATGAGCAGTTCTTC,CASSPKIRDRAHNEQFF,TRBV6-1,TRBD1,TRBJ2-1,-,17
TGCAGTGCCCCGGGTGCAACAGATACGCAGTATTTT,CSAPGATDTQYF,TRBV20-1,-,TRBJ2-3,once,12
TGTGCCAGCAGTTCAAGAACAGGGGCCGACTACGAGCAGTACTTC,CASSSRTGADYEQYF,TRBV12-3/TRBV12-4,TRBD1,TRBJ2-7,once,15
TGTGCCTGGAGTGTACAGAGCGGTCTTGGGGCGACGCAGTATTTT,CAWSVQSGLGATQYF,TRBV30,-,TRBJ2-3,-,15
TGTGCCAGCAGTTACTCGGGCGGGCAACAAGAGACCCAGTACTTC,CASSYSGGQQETQYF,TRBV6-5,-,TRBJ2-5,few,15
TGTGCCAGCAGTCCTACGACAGGGGAGATAGTTGGAAACACCATATATTTT,CASSPTTGEIVGNTIYF,TRBV2,TRBD1,TRBJ1-3,-,17
TGTGCCAGCAGGAAGGGACAATTTAGCACAGATACGCAGTATTTT,CASRKGQFSTDTQYF,TRBV5-6,-,TRBJ2-3,few,15
TGTGCCAGCAGCTTGGGAGAACGGGATCAGCCCCAGCATTTT,CASSLGERDQPQHF,TRBV7-2,-,TRBJ1-5,few,14
TGTGCCAGCAGCGCGGGGATCGGAGAGACCCAGTACTTC,CASSAGIGETQYF,TRBV9,-,TRBJ2-5,-,13
TGCGCCAGCAGCACGACGCCGCCCGGGGAGCTGTTTTTT,CASSTTPPGELFF,TRBV5-1,-,TRBJ2-2,-,13
TGTGCCAGCACTAGCCCCACCGGGGAGCTGTTTTTT,CASTSPTGELFF,TRBV6-5,-,TRBJ2-2,many,12
TGTGCCAGCAGTTACCCCCAGACCCAAGAGACCCAGTACTTC,CASSYPQTQETQYF,TRBV6-5,-,TRBJ2-5,few,14
TGTGCCAGCAGTTACTCCGGGACACTCTCAACTAATGAAAAACTGTTTTTT,CASSYSGTLSTNEKLFF,TRBV6-5,-,TRBJ1-4,few,17
TGCAGCGTTGACGGCGGGAGGCCGGGGGAGACCCAGTATTTC,CSVDGGRPGETQYF,TRBV29-1,TRBD2,TRBJ2-5,few,14